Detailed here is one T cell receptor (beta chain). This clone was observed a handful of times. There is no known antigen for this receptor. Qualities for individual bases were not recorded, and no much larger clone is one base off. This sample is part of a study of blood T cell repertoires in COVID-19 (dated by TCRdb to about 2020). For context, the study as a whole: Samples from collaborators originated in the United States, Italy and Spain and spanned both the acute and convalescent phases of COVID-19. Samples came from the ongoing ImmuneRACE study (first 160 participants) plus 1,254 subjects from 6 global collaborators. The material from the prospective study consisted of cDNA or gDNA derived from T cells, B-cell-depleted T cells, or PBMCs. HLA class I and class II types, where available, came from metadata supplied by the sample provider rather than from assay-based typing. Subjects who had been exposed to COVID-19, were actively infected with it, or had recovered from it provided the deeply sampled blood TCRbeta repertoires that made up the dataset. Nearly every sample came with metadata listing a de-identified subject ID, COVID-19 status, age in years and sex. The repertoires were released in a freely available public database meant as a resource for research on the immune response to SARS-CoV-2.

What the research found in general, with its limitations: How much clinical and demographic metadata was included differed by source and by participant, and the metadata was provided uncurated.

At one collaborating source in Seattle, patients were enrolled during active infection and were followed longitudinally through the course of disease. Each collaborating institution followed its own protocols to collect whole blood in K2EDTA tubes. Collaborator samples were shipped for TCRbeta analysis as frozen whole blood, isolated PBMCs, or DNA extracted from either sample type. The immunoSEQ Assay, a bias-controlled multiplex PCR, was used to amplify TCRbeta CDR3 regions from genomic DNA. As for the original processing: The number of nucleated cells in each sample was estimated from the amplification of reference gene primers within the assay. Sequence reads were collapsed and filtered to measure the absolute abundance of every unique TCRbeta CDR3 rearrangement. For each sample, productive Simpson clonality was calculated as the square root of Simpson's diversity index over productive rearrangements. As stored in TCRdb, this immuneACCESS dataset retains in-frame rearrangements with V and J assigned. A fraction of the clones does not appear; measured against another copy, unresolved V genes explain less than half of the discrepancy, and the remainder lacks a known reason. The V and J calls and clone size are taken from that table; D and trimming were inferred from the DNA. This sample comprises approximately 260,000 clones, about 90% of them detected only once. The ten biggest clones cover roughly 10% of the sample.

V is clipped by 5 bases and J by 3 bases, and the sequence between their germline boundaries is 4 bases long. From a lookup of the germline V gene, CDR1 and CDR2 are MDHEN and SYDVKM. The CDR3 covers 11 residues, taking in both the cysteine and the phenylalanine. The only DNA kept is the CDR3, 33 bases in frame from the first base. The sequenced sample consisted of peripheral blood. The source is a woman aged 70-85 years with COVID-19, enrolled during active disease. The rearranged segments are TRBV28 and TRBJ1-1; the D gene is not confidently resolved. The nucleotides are TGTGCCAGCAGTCAATACACTGAAGCTTTCTTT. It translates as CASSQYTEAFF.